Listed here are 24 T cell receptor beta chains from one sample, sequenced in a study of blood T cell repertoires in COVID-19. Here immunoSEQ multiplex PCR was the method, and the copy in TCRdb shows in-frame clones only, minus some. This sample has about 79,000 clones, with around 89% found just once. Sequences were obtained from peripheral blood. The receptors stem from an older man with active or convalescent COVID-19.

V and J are TRBV24-1 and TRBJ2-2; 9 bases match TRBD1. Germline trimming cut 2 bases from V and 0 bases from J; bases unmatched to any gene: 6. CDR3 size: 18 residues. The germline V gene encodes CDR1 KGHDR and CDR2 SFDVKD. Here the CDR3 reads CATSDSPGTGSNTGELFF. Written as DNA, the CDR3 is TGTGCCACCAGTGATTCCCCCGGGACAGGGTCGAACACCGGGGAGCTGTTTTTT.

The rearrangement uses TRBV24-1 and TRBJ1-2, with TRBD1 matching 7 bases. CDR3 length: 14 amino acids. Germline V gene sequence: CDR1 KGHDR, CDR2 SFDVKD. The ends lost 6 bases at V and 5 bases at J; junction bases unmatched: 8. The CDR3 reads CATSNPGQSYGYTF. DNA for the CDR3: TGTGCCACCAGTAACCCGGGACAGTCTTATGGCTACACCTTC.

The chain couples TRBV10-3 to TRBJ1-1; tentative D call: TRBD1 (6 bases). Germline V gives CDR1 ENHRY, CDR2 SYGVKD. CDR3 size: 14 residues. Trimming removed 6 bases from V and 2 bases from J, with 13 bases in between. DNA of the CDR3: TGTGCCATCAGATTGGACAGAATAAACACTGAAGCTTTCTTT. It specifies CAIRLDRINTEAFF.

V usage is TRBV28 and J usage is TRBJ1-2; 8 bases agree with TRBD1. The germline CDR1 and CDR2 sequences are MDHEN and SYDVKM. J was trimmed by 2 bases and V by 2 bases; bases with no gene match: 4. There are 15 residues in the CDR3. In DNA, the CDR3 is TGTGCCAGCAGTTTAACGACAGGGGCCAACTATGGCTACACCTTC. Protein product: CASSLTTGANYGYTF.

Details on this clone: One end of the junction does not line up with germline, which may come from a read error. The chain has TRBV29-1 and TRBJ2-7; D call uncertain. Germline assignment: CDR1 SQVTM and CDR2 ANQGSEA. The CDR3 has 12 residues. CDR3 bases: TGCAGCGTTCAAGAGCGCTCCTACGAGCAGTACTTC. Translating gives CSVQERSYEQYF.

Turning to this clone: Distinct nucleotide sequences in the sample also encode this CDR3. This chain connects TRBV28 to TRBJ1-1; no firm D call. V was shortened by 5 bases and J by 0 bases, with 10 bases between the two germline ends. The CDR3 consists of 14 residues. Germline CDR1 MDHEN, CDR2 SYDVKM. CDR3 sequence reads: CASSLGSMNTEAFF. The CDR3 nucleotides read TGTGCCAGCAGTCTAGGGAGTATGAACACTGAAGCTTTCTTT.

The V call is TRBV7-2, the J call TRBJ2-5, with D possibly TRBD1 on 5 matching bases. Germline V CDR1 and CDR2: SGHTA, FQGNSA. Trimming left V 2 bases short and J 2 bases short, with 6 bases between. The CDR3 loop spans 13 amino acids. The CDR3 region is CASSLQGQETQYF. Here the CDR3 DNA reads TGTGCCAGCAGCTTACAGGGTCAAGAGACCCAGTACTTC. The full variable domain, completed using reference TRBV7-2 and TRBJ2-5, is GAGVSQSPSNKVTEKGKDVELRCDPISGHTALYWYRQSLGQGLEFLIYFQGNSAPDKSGLPSDRFSAERTGGSVSTLTIQRTQQEDSAVYLCASSLQGQETQYFGPGTRLLVL.

The V and J genes are TRBV6-6 and TRBJ2-3, with unresolved D. The CDR3 length is 15 residues. The germline gives CDR1 MNHNY, CDR2 SVGAGI (reference sequence). Trimming took off 6 bases at V and 2 bases at J, with 15 bases between the two ends. The CDR3 coding sequence is TGTGCCAGCAGAACGGCCCAGCAGGCCACAGATACGCAGTATTTT. Translated: CASRTAQQATDTQYF.

The V and J genes are TRBV4-3 and TRBJ2-7; D possibly corresponds to TRBD2 (5 bases). This CDR3 region has 15 residues. Germline CDR1 is LGHNA and CDR2 is YSLEER. V lost 4 bases to trimming and J lost 3 bases, with 16 bases between them. For the CDR3, the DNA is TGCGCCAGCAGCCCCAGGTGGGAGCATTACTACGAGCAGTACTTC. This encodes CASSPRWEHYYEQYF.

This clone was observed once. The V call is TRBV5-6, the J call TRBJ1-4, with D unclear. CDR3 size: 14 residues. In germline, CDR1 is SGHDT, CDR2 YYEEEE. Trimming shortened V by 4 bases and J by 0 bases, and 7 bases separated the two germline ends. The CDR3 sequence is CASSPGATNEKLFF. Written as DNA, the CDR3 is TGTGCCAGCAGCCCGGGTGCAACTAATGAAAAACTGTTTTTT.

CDR3 nucleotide sequence: TGTGCCAGCTCACCAGTGTCCGGGAACACAGATACGCAGTATTTT. It yields the protein CASSPVSGNTDTQYF. The V gene is TRBV18, the J gene TRBJ2-3; tentatively, D is TRBD2 (5 bases). Per the germline V gene, CDR1 is KGHSH and CDR2 is LQKENI. This CDR3 contains 15 residues. V lost 2 bases and J 2 bases, leaving 11 bases between the germline ends.

The chain employs TRBV6-4 and TRBJ1-3; D is undetermined. The V gene's germline CDR1 is MRHNA and CDR2 SNTAGT. Trimming cost V 4 bases and J 0 bases, with 10 bases left between them. CDR3 size: 15 residues. The CDR3 reads CASSGREDSGNTIYF. The CDR3 DNA follows: TGTGCCAGCAGTGGGAGGGAGGACTCTGGAAACACCATATATTTT.

The chain joins TRBV4-3 to TRBJ2-7; 10 bases map to TRBD2. CDR3 length equals 19 residues. The trim removed 0 bases at V and 1 base at J, leaving 12 bases unmatched. Germline CDR1 and CDR2: LGHNA and YSLEER. The CDR3 here is CASSQEGIKSGRGSYEQYF. The CDR3 nucleotides read TGCGCCAGCAGCCAAGAGGGGATTAAAAGCGGGAGGGGATCCTACGAGCAGTACTTC.

This chain uses TRBV7-9 with TRBJ2-2; 10 bases align to TRBD2. Germline assignment: CDR1 SEHNR and CDR2 FQNEAQ (reference sequence). V lost 8 bases to trimming and J lost 0 bases; unmatched junction nucleotides: 9. The CDR3 spans 17 residues. The CDR3 loop is CASRGGLAAANTGELFF. The CDR3, as DNA: TGTGCCAGCCGAGGTGGACTAGCGGCTGCGAACACCGGGGAGCTGTTTTTT. The whole variable domain, filled in from reference TRBV7-9 and TRBJ2-2, reads DTGVSQNPRHKITKRGQNVTFRCDPISEHNRLYWYRQTLGQGPEFLTYFQNEAQLEKSRLLSDRFSAERPKGSFSTLEIQRTEQGDSAMYLCASRGGLAAANTGELFFGEGSRLTVL.

The V gene is TRBV5-1, the J gene TRBJ2-1, with 7 bases lining up with TRBD2. Germline assignment: CDR1 SGHRS and CDR2 YFSETQ. CDR3 length equals 16 residues. The trim removed 3 bases at V and 7 bases at J, leaving 13 bases unmatched. The CDR3 protein is CASSYGVSTGGNEQFF. The CDR3 DNA reads as TGCGCCAGCAGCTACGGAGTTTCCACCGGGGGGAATGAGCAGTTCTTC. Looking up the rest from reference TRBV5-1 and TRBJ2-1 gives the full variable domain: KAGVTQTPRYLIKTRGQQVTLSCSPISGHRSVSWYQQTPGQGLQFLFEYFSETQRNKGNFPGRFSGRQFSNSRSEMNVSTLELGDSALYLCASSYGVSTGGNEQFFGPGTRLTVL.

The genes are TRBV5-8 and TRBJ1-5, with a tentative D call TRBD1 (6 bases). The CDR3 covers 13 residues. Trimming removed 3 bases from V and 6 bases from J, with 10 bases in between. In germline, CDR1 is SGHTS, CDR2 YDEGEE. CDR3: CASSWGGGQPQHF. The CDR3, as DNA: TGTGCCAGCAGCTGGGGGGGCGGTCAGCCCCAGCATTTT.

This clone was seen only once. V and J are TRBV28 and TRBJ2-2; D may be TRBD2 (5 bases). The germline V gene encodes CDR1 MDHEN and CDR2 SYDVKM. V lost 5 bases and J 8 bases, leaving 15 bases between the germline ends. The CDR3 length is 14 residues. DNA of the CDR3: TGTGCCAGCAGTCCACCGTTTAGGGAGGGGGAGCTGTTTTTT. It yields the protein CASSPPFREGELFF.

The V call is TRBV7-3, the J call TRBJ1-1, with 8 bases that match TRBD1. The CDR3 length is 14 residues. The J segment lost 1 base and the V segment lost 4 bases, leaving 2 bases of the junction unmatched. Germline CDR1 SGHTA, CDR2 FQGTGA. CDR3 region: CASSSRGQNTEAFF. The CDR3 region has the DNA TGTGCCAGCAGCTCCAGGGGGCAGAACACTGAAGCTTTCTTT.

The rearrangement joins TRBV7-9 to TRBJ2-1; TRBD2 matches at 13 bases. CDR3 length: 16 residues. The germline V gene encodes CDR1 SEHNR and CDR2 FQNEAQ (reference sequence). Unmatched junction bases numbered 7, after V lost 3 bases and J lost 8 bases. CDR3 region: CASSLPLAGGGDEQFF. The CDR3, as DNA: TGTGCCAGCAGCTTGCCACTAGCGGGAGGGGGGGATGAGCAGTTCTTC.

A few counts support this clone. The rearrangement links TRBV19 to TRBJ1-3, with D perhaps TRBD1 (6 bases). V lost 7 bases and J 4 bases, leaving 14 bases between the germline ends. This CDR3 spans 14 amino acids. Germline V lookup: CDR1 LNHDA, CDR2 SQIVND (reference sequence). The CDR3 region has the DNA TGTGCCAGTAATCCAGGACAGCTCGGAAACACCATATATTTT. This translates into CASNPGQLGNTIYF.

The chain employs TRBV27 and TRBJ2-1; no definite D call. The CDR3 sequence is 12 residues long. CDR1 and CDR2 (germline): MNHEY, SMNVEV (reference sequence). V lost 3 bases and J lost 14, with 14 bases in between. The CDR3 DNA reads TGTGCCAGCAGTTTCAATATGGGCAGAGAGTTCTTC. As protein: CASSFNMGREFF.

The rearrangement joins TRBV10-3 to TRBJ2-5; TRBD2 aligns across 14 bases. V gave up 10 bases and J gave up 1 base; unmatched junction bases: 17. CDR1 ENHRY and CDR2 SYGVKD come from the germline V gene. There are 19 residues in the CDR3. The DNA of the CDR3 is TGTGCCAGTCGGCCTTACGGACTAGCGGGAGGACCTCTCCAAGAGACCCAGTACTTC. This gives the protein CASRPYGLAGGPLQETQYF.

This clone was picked up one time. CDR3 amino acids: CASSIPGLGSTDTQYF. The CDR3 coding sequence is TGTGCCAGTAGTATCCCGGGACTAGGGAGCACAGATACGCAGTATTTT. This chain joins TRBV19 and TRBJ2-3; 8 bases agree with TRBD2. The germline CDR1 and CDR2 sequences are LNHDA and SQIVND (reference sequence). The CDR3 loop spans 16 amino acids. V shed 3 bases and J 0 bases; nucleotides not matched to a gene: 5.

The chain joins TRBV5-6 to TRBJ1-2; a possible D gene is TRBD1 (5 bases). CDR1 and CDR2 from the germline V gene are SGHDT and YYEEEE. The CDR3 is 13 amino acids. Trimming removed 4 bases from V and 4 bases from J, with 11 bases in between. Written as DNA, the CDR3 is TGTGCCAGCAGCCTCGGGGGAGTCTATGGCTACACCTTC. Translating gives CASSLGGVYGYTF.